This TCR beta chain was captured in a study of T cells in Graves' hyperthyroidism and ophthalmopathy (dated by TCRdb to about 2019). In terms of the full investigation: To identify TCR V-J signatures that set the groups apart, the researchers used a discovery cohort of more than 95 patients, made up of 40 to 45 with Graves' ophthalmopathy and 57 with stable Graves' hyperthyroidism. Whether ophthalmopathy could be predicted prospectively was tested in an independent validation cohort made up of 18 to 20 hyperthyroidism patients plus 17 patients who later progressed to ophthalmopathy. The approximately 100 discovery patients were randomly split 7:3 into training and test sets. In more than 5 Graves' hyperthyroidism patients, the study also compared T-cell repertoires from thyroid tissue with T-cell repertoires from blood. Following sampling, methimazole starting at 30 mg daily was given to hyperthyroidism patients, and high-dose intravenous methylprednisolone was given to ophthalmopathy patients. TCR Vbeta CDR3 sequencing of roughly 140 peripheral blood samples (approximately 44 ophthalmopathy, 75 or so hyperthyroidism and approximately 17 progressor patients) is reported in the paper.

V trim: 4 bases; J trim: 8 bases; unmatched bases: 0. Reading from cysteine to phenylalanine, the CDR3 counts 10 amino acids. CDR3 DNA only is kept here, 30 bases in frame from base 1. Based on the germline V gene, the CDR1 and CDR2 sequences are SQVTM and ANQGSEA. The TCR beta CDR3 regions were amplified from RNA transcripts. For the first round of RT-PCR on the TCR CDR3, the HTBI primer set was used together with the Qiagen OneStep RT-PCR kit. The libraries were constructed in a second round of multiplex PCR and then size-selected and purified. The libraries were sequenced on an Illumina HiSeq2000 using paired-end 100 bp reads. For the original study's pipeline: Raw data were processed with SOAPnuke, discarding reads with adapters, uncalled bases, mean Phred below 15, or no exact constant-primer or identifier match. COPE v1.2.5 was used to merge the high-quality paired reads, and each unique nucleotide sequence was defined as a clonotype. MiTCR v1.1 was used to align clonotypes to the IMGT TRBV, TRBD and TRBJ reference segments. The analysis was restricted to V-J combinations with a frequency above 0.0001, which together covered approximately 99% of the repertoires. A TCS score was defined as the ratio of F50 (clonal expansion) to E x V (chaos), with BLOSUM62-based TCRdist applied between CDR3 peptides within each V-J. Welch's t-statistics and random forest reduced approximately 520 V-J features to 10 to 15, which were used in a naive Bayes classifier (R e1071). The Morisita-Horn index was used to measure how similar the thyroid and blood repertoires were. The raw public data were reprocessed by TCRdb itself: fastp quality trimming at Q25, MiXCR clonotype calling, in-frame beta chains only. Records with the same CDR3 protein are collapsed into one entry carrying the most frequent genes and DNA. Here the V and J calls rest on TCRdb's processing, not on the authors' analysis. The sample table records 500,000 to 800,000 distinct CDR3 sequences; roughly 46% of these occur just once. The top ten hold 6.5% to 9% of the sample.

Concerning this clonotype: The antigen it binds to is not known. No base-level quality is on record; no much larger clone is a single base apart.

Exclusion was applied to patients with uncontrolled infections, other autoimmune diseases, pregnancy or lactation. Clinical symptoms, serum thyroxine and TRAb, thyroid ultrasound, and orbital computed tomography formed the basis for the diagnoses. Total RNA was extracted using Trizol reagent, and RNA quality was assessed on an Agilent 2100 Bioanalyzer. Paper-wide results and their limitations: Sample size was not statistically predetermined, and blinding of investigators to group allocation was not performed. A 13 V-J signature model separated ophthalmopathy from stable hyperthyroidism, with 87.88% sensitivity and roughly 81% specificity in cross-validation and 80%/75% in testing. Most expanded thyroid clonotypes (frequency above 0.001) were also detected in blood, suggesting blood repertoires may reflect thyroid immune responses. During validation, the model predicted progression to ophthalmopathy a median of around 7 months ahead of onset, with almost 71% sensitivity and roughly 72% specificity.

Material: peripheral blood or thyroid tissue (not recorded which). This receptor was identified in an adult man with Graves' disease, either hyperthyroidism or ophthalmopathy (not recorded which). The chain is encoded by TRBV29-1 joined to TRBJ1-1; 8 of the junction bases match TRBD1. CDR3 sequence: CSVGTGEAFF. At the DNA level, the sequence is TGCAGCGTTGGGACAGGGGAAGCTTTCTTT.